The rows below give T cell receptor beta chains drawn from one sample of a study of T cell changes during pregnancy in multiple sclerosis. TCRdb keeps only in-frame clones here, not all; method: immunoSEQ multiplex PCR. Counted here are 81,000 or so clones, about nine tenths occurring once; the ten biggest clones make up roughly 4%. The specimen comprised PBMCs, sampled in the first trimester of pregnancy. The source of these receptors is a female donor in good health, serving as a control in a pregnancy study. Some clones in this sample may be carry-over from other donors' samples. CDR3s include the opening cysteine and the closing phenylalanine or tryptophan. A D gene is named only where the DNA matches it firmly. Part of the rows lack a size; the others show once, few, many or a class for expanded clones.

j_call: TRBJ1-5; d_call: -; clone_size: -; v_call: TRBV6-5; cdr3_aa: CASSYSGSGIQPQHF; cdr3_nt: TGTGCCAGCAGTTACTCGGGGTCAGGGATCCAGCCCCAGCATTTT
j_call: TRBJ2-5; d_call: TRBD2; clone_size: -; v_call: TRBV7-2; cdr3_aa: CASSLAGSGSTKTQYF; cdr3_nt: TGTGCCAGCAGCTTAGCGGGTAGCGGGAGCACAAAGACCCAGTACTTC
j_call: TRBJ1-5; d_call: -; clone_size: -; v_call: TRBV7-2; cdr3_aa: CASSLSGDRNQPQHF; cdr3_nt: TGTGCCAGCAGCTTATCGGGGGATCGCAATCAGCCCCAGCATTTT
j_call: TRBJ2-1; d_call: TRBD1; clone_size: -; v_call: TRBV5-1; cdr3_aa: CASSLAGTANEQFF; cdr3_nt: TGCGCCAGCAGCTTGGCCGGGACAGCTAATGAGCAGTTCTTC
j_call: TRBJ1-6; d_call: TRBD1; clone_size: -; v_call: TRBV5-1; cdr3_aa: CASSLEGQGAHSPLHF; cdr3_nt: TGCGCCAGCAGCTTGGAGGGACAGGGGGCTCATTCACCCCTCCACTTT
j_call: TRBJ2-7; d_call: -; clone_size: -; v_call: TRBV15; cdr3_aa: CATSRETGEGSYEQYF; cdr3_nt: TGTGCCACCAGCAGAGAGACAGGGGAGGGTTCCTACGAGCAGTACTTC
j_call: TRBJ2-3; d_call: -; clone_size: -; v_call: TRBV4-3; cdr3_aa: CASSQDRSADTQYF; cdr3_nt: TGCGCCAGCAGCCAAGATCGGTCGGCAGATACGCAGTATTTT
j_call: TRBJ1-6; d_call: -; clone_size: -; v_call: TRBV2; cdr3_aa: CASTWARDGRWLSSYNSPLHF; cdr3_nt: TGTGCCAGCACTTGGGCTCGTGACGGAAGGTGGTTAAGCTCCTATAATTCACCCCTCCACTTT
j_call: TRBJ2-2; d_call: TRBD2; clone_size: -; v_call: TRBV28; cdr3_aa: CASSWASGGRELFF; cdr3_nt: TGTGCCAGCAGTTGGGCTAGCGGGGGACGGGAGCTGTTTTTT
j_call: TRBJ1-6; d_call: -; clone_size: -; v_call: TRBV15; cdr3_aa: CATSRETSGLLNSPLHF; cdr3_nt: TGTGCCACCAGCAGAGAAACAAGCGGCCTACTAAATTCACCCCTCCACTTT
j_call: TRBJ2-1; d_call: TRBD2; clone_size: -; v_call: TRBV5-4; cdr3_aa: CASSLGAGGLNEQFF; cdr3_nt: TGTGCCAGCAGCTTGGGAGCGGGAGGGCTGAATGAGCAGTTCTTC
j_call: TRBJ2-3; d_call: TRBD2; clone_size: -; v_call: TRBV4-2; cdr3_aa: CASSPHPGLTSTDTQYF; cdr3_nt: TGTGCCAGCAGCCCCCATCCGGGACTAACTAGCACAGATACGCAGTATTTT
j_call: TRBJ2-2; d_call: -; clone_size: -; v_call: TRBV18; cdr3_aa: CASSRVWRVKNTGELFF; cdr3_nt: TGTGCCAGCTCGCGAGTTTGGAGGGTAAAGAACACCGGGGAGCTGTTTTTT
j_call: TRBJ1-1; d_call: -; clone_size: few; v_call: TRBV18; cdr3_aa: CASSPTGMGTEAFF; cdr3_nt: TGTGCCAGCTCCCCAACAGGGATGGGGACTGAAGCTTTCTTT
j_call: TRBJ2-7; d_call: -; clone_size: -; v_call: TRBV2; cdr3_aa: CASSEVWGVDYEQYF; cdr3_nt: TGTGCCAGCAGTGAAGTGTGGGGGGTGGACTACGAGCAGTACTTC
j_call: TRBJ2-1; d_call: TRBD1; clone_size: -; v_call: TRBV19; cdr3_aa: CASSIDLETGSYNEQFF; cdr3_nt: TGTGCCAGTAGTATAGATCTGGAGACAGGGTCCTACAATGAGCAGTTCTTC
j_call: TRBJ2-2; d_call: -; clone_size: -; v_call: TRBV9; cdr3_aa: CASRLLLNTGELFF; cdr3_nt: TGTGCCAGCCGACTCCTCTTGAACACCGGGGAGCTGTTTTTT
j_call: TRBJ1-6; d_call: TRBD1; clone_size: -; v_call: TRBV11-2; cdr3_aa: CASSLAPDRGLINSPLHF; cdr3_nt: TGTGCCAGCAGCTTAGCCCCGGACAGGGGATTGATTAATTCACCCCTCCACTTT
j_call: TRBJ2-3; d_call: -; clone_size: -; v_call: TRBV27; cdr3_aa: CASSSQTEGDTQYF; cdr3_nt: TGTGCCAGCAGTTCGCAGACGGAGGGAGATACGCAGTATTTT
j_call: TRBJ1-4; d_call: -; clone_size: -; v_call: TRBV6-4; cdr3_aa: CASSPGTSNEKLFF; cdr3_nt: TGTGCCAGCAGCCCCGGGACATCTAATGAAAAACTGTTTTTT
j_call: TRBJ1-4; d_call: TRBD1; clone_size: -; v_call: TRBV18; cdr3_aa: CASSRRQGINEKLFF; cdr3_nt: TGTGCCAGCTCACGTCGACAGGGAATAAATGAAAAACTGTTTTTT
j_call: TRBJ2-3; d_call: TRBD2; clone_size: once; v_call: TRBV4-3; cdr3_aa: CASSRQTSGRVTDTQYF; cdr3_nt: TGCGCCAGCAGCCGACAGACTAGCGGGAGGGTCACAGATACGCAGTATTTT
j_call: TRBJ1-5; d_call: TRBD1; clone_size: few; v_call: TRBV28; cdr3_aa: CASRPTGQQNQPQHF; cdr3_nt: TGTGCCAGCAGACCAACGGGACAGCAGAATCAGCCCCAGCATTTT
j_call: TRBJ2-3; d_call: TRBD2; clone_size: once; v_call: TRBV11-2; cdr3_aa: CASSLETLAATDTQYF; cdr3_nt: TGTGCCAGCAGCTTAGAGACCCTAGCGGCCACAGATACGCAGTATTTT
j_call: TRBJ2-3; d_call: TRBD2; clone_size: -; v_call: TRBV7-2; cdr3_aa: CASSLGGRGGTDTQYF; cdr3_nt: TGTGCCAGCAGCTTAGGAGGGCGGGGGGGCACAGATACGCAGTATTTT
j_call: TRBJ2-7; d_call: TRBD1; clone_size: -; v_call: TRBV19; cdr3_aa: CASSIGTGDYEQYF; cdr3_nt: TGTGCCAGTAGTATTGGGACAGGGGATTACGAGCAGTACTTC
j_call: TRBJ2-5; d_call: TRBD2; clone_size: -; v_call: TRBV9; cdr3_aa: CASSPQGRGGWETQYF; cdr3_nt: TGTGCCAGCAGCCCCCAGGGGCGGGGGGGCTGGGAGACCCAGTACTTC
j_call: TRBJ1-1; d_call: TRBD1; clone_size: -; v_call: TRBV11-2; cdr3_aa: CASSLTGAFEAFF; cdr3_nt: TGTGCCAGCAGCCTGACAGGGGCGTTTGAAGCTTTCTTT
j_call: TRBJ2-3; d_call: -; clone_size: -; v_call: TRBV6-5; cdr3_aa: CASSYGLTTDTQYF; cdr3_nt: TGTGCCAGCAGTTACGGACTCACCACAGATACGCAGTATTTT
j_call: TRBJ1-2; d_call: -; clone_size: -; v_call: TRBV9; cdr3_aa: CASSVDQGTDYGYTF; cdr3_nt: TGTGCCAGCAGCGTTGATCAGGGAACCGACTATGGCTACACCTTC